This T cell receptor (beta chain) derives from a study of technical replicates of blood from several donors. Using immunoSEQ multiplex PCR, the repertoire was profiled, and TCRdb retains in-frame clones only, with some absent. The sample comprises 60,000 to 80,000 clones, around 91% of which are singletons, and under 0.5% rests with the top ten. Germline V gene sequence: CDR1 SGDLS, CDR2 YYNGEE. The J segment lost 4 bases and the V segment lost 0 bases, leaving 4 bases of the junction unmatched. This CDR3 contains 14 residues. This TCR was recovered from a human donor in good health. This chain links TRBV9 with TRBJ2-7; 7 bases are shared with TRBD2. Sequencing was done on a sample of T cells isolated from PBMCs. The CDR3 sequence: CASSVEGSGYEQYF. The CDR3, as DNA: TGTGCCAGCAGCGTAGAAGGTAGCGGGTACGAGCAGTACTTC.